This entry concerns a single T cell receptor beta chain. Its cognate antigen is unknown. This record belongs to a study of shared clonotypes between healthy human individuals. Study-wide context: The donor pool was made up of a couple of women and a few men aged 18 to 49. Researchers assigned three CD4 naive, three CD4 memory, two CD8 naive and one CD8 memory plate to each donor. General observations from the study: Blood was the only sampled material, and tissue repertoires likely differ. The genetic and exposure-history diversity represented was limited by few donors.

The CDR3 is made up of 14 amino acids. With V trimmed by 5 bases and J by 6 bases, 9 bases remained unmatched. Germline-derived CDR1 and CDR2 are SGHAT and FQNNGV. Naive CD8 cells lacked CD45RO, underwent positive selection for CCR7 and left out terminally differentiated effector memory CD45RA+ cells. Here immunoSEQ multiplex PCR was the method, and the copy in TCRdb shows in-frame clones only, minus some. The table records about 2.1 million clones, more than 85% of them present only once. The chain joins TRBV11-2 to TRBJ2-7; 8 bases line up with TRBD2. This sequence was found in a young man in good health. Some clones in this sample may be carry-over from other donors' samples. The sample comprised naive CD8+ T cells from PBMCs. CDR3 region: CASSTGTRFSEQYF. The CDR3 DNA is TGTGCCAGCAGCACCGGGACTAGGTTTTCCGAGCAGTACTTC.